The 8 T cell receptor beta chains in this list originate from one sample, sequenced in a study of T-cell reconstitution after alpha-beta-depleted transplantation in children. TCRbeta library preparation incorporated unique molecular identifiers. TCRdb re-derived calls from the PCR reads in MiXCR, one entry per CDR3 protein. The data show tens of thousands of distinct CDR3 sequences, with over 4.5% seen just once and approximately 19% held by the top ten. The input for sequencing was PBMCs, mostly from graft donor cells, taken 180 days after TCRalphabeta/CD19-depleted stem cell transplant. The receptors come from a boy under two years old who had a stem cell transplant for acute myeloid leukemia, so the T cells may come from the graft donor.

In its sample, this clonotype was seen many times. The chain is built from TRBV7-9 and TRBJ1-2, with D tentatively TRBD1 (5 bases). Germline V gene sequence: CDR1 SEHNR, CDR2 FQNEAQ (reference sequence). The CDR3 totals 14 residues. With 3 bases removed from V and 8 bases from J, the gap between germline ends came to 16 bases. CDR3 sequence reads: CASSFPGDGGGYTF. As DNA, the CDR3 is TGTGCCAGCAGCTTCCCCGGGGACGGTGGAGGCTACACCTTC.

This clonotype was seen at least ten times. The CDR3 DNA is TGTGCCAGCAGCTTAATGGTCGCGGGGGCCCCTATCCAAGAGACCCAGTACTTC. Residues: CASSLMVAGAPIQETQYF. The J gene is TRBJ2-5, the V gene TRBV7-8; perhaps TRBD2 as D (7 bases). Trimming left V 2 bases short and J 1 base short, with 20 bases between. Germline CDR1 and CDR2: SGHVS and FQNEAQ. There are 18 residues in the CDR3.

This clonotype was found many times. This chain connects TRBV11-3 to TRBJ2-7, with D maybe TRBD1 (6 bases). The V gene's germline CDR1 is SGHNT and CDR2 YENEEA. Trimming removed 4 bases at V and 3 bases at J, with 10 bases between. The CDR3 spans 13 residues. The CDR3 DNA reads TGTGCCAGCAGCTCCCGGGACATCTACGAGCAGTACTTC. As protein: CASSSRDIYEQYF.

Remarks on this clonotype: Given a much more abundant clone one base away, this may be a read error. The chain links TRBV12-3 or TRBV12-4 to TRBJ1-6, with TRBD1 as a possible D gene (6 bases). Trimming stripped 2 bases from V and 10 bases from J, with 12 bases between. CDR3 length: 14 amino acids. The CDR3 DNA sequence: TGTGCCAGCAGTTTATGGACAGTGGACTCACCCCTCCACTTT. Protein product: CASSLWTVDSPLHF.

In regard to this clonotype: This CDR3 fails to terminate in the conserved phenylalanine or tryptophan, so it likely reflects a read error. The chain has TRBV18 and TRBJ1-1; D might be TRBD1 (6 bases). Deletions cut 3 bases from V and 3 bases from J, with 11 bases between. This CDR3 has 14 amino acids. The V gene's germline CDR1 is KGHSH and CDR2 LQKENI. CDR3 coding DNA: TGTGCCAGCTCACCGACCCGACAGGACACTGAAGCTTTCCTT. It is translated as CASSPTRQDTEAFL.

This clonotype came up many times. The rearrangement joins TRBV12-5 to TRBJ2-6; 10 bases line up with TRBD1. Trimming removed 3 bases from V and 1 base from J; junction bases left unmatched: 9. The CDR3 contains 19 residues. Germline assignment: CDR1 LGHNT and CDR2 FRNRAP. The CDR3 is CASGFLSGTGVSGANVLTF. The DNA for the CDR3 is TGTGCTAGTGGTTTCCTTTCCGGGACAGGGGTTTCTGGGGCCAACGTCCTGACTTTC.

This clonotype was seen at least ten times. The chain recombines TRBV7-6 with TRBJ2-7, with D possibly being TRBD2 (6 bases). Per the germline V gene, CDR1 is SGHVS and CDR2 is FNYEAQ. The CDR3 is 14 amino acids. V dropped 0 bases and J dropped 5 bases, with 11 bases sitting between them. The CDR3 coding sequence is TGTGCCAGCAGCTTAGCTTCGGGAGTCAACGAGCAGTACTTC. This gives the protein CASSLASGVNEQYF.

This clonotype was detected many times. The chain couples TRBV6-2 or TRBV6-3 to TRBJ1-6; D gene ambiguous. The germline V and J ends were trimmed by 2 bases and 4 bases, with 9 bases remaining between them. The CDR3 contains 15 residues. Germline V gene lookup returns CDR1 MNHEY and CDR2 SVGEGT. CDR3: CASSYAASYNSPLHF. The DNA for the CDR3 is TGTGCCAGCAGTTACGCCGCGTCATATAATTCACCCCTCCACTTT.